The 7 T cell receptor beta chains reported below all come from one sample, sequenced in a study of blood T cells in healthy people across ages. The authors ran a second PCR of roughly 6 to 12 cycles using a sample-barcoded 5' primer and a J-beta primer mix. TCRdb recomputed calls from the 5' RACE reads with MiXCR, one row per CDR3 protein. The sample lists 800,000 to 1,300,000 distinct CDR3 sequences, approximately 25% seen once, with approximately 0.7% in the top ten. The sample also formed part of further work on T cells of mothers and their children.

Input material: blood. The receptors stem from a girl between 2 and 10 years old in good health.

The chain has TRBV12-3 or TRBV12-4 and TRBJ1-2; D may be TRBD1 (5 bases). The CDR3 has 14 amino acids. The ends were cut back, 7 bases at V and 6 bases at J, with 18 bases in the middle. The CDR3 bases are TGTGCCAGCAAAACAAGACGGGGCCGTGATGGCTACACCTTC. As protein: CASKTRRGRDGYTF.

The rearrangement links TRBV14 to TRBJ2-1; possibly TRBD1 for D (5 bases). CDR1 is SGHDN and CDR2 is FVKESK in the germline V gene. The V end was cut by 0 bases, the J end by 11 bases, with 11 bases between. This CDR3 comprises 13 residues. The CDR3: CASSQDLQGKQFF. CDR3 in DNA: TGTGCCAGCAGCCAAGATCTTCAGGGAAAGCAGTTCTTC.

J is TRBJ2-1 and V is TRBV28; D might be TRBD1 (6 bases). The germline V gene encodes CDR1 MDHEN and CDR2 SYDVKM. Trimming removed 5 bases from V and 9 bases from J, with 14 bases in between. The CDR3 is 13 residues long. The CDR3 protein is CASSTLQGSEQFF. The CDR3 DNA reads TGTGCCAGCAGTACCCTACAGGGCTCTGAGCAGTTCTTC.

The gene calls are TRBV5-1 and TRBJ1-4; no firm D call. Germline-derived CDR1 and CDR2 are SGHRS and YFSETQ. The V end was cut by 4 bases, the J end by 0 bases, with 13 bases between. The CDR3 runs to 16 residues. The DNA for the CDR3 is TGCGCCAGCAGCACTGGACCACCTGCAACTAATGAAAAACTGTTTTTT. As protein: CASSTGPPATNEKLFF.

The V call is TRBV3-1, the J call TRBJ1-2; unclear D gene. Germline assignment: CDR1 LGHDT and CDR2 YNNKEL (reference sequence). V shed 4 bases and J shed 0 bases, with 12 bases lying between them. The CDR3 is made up of 15 amino acids. CDR3 coding DNA: TGTGCCAGCAGCCCCCATGAGCTCACTAACTATGGCTACACCTTC. This translates into CASSPHELTNYGYTF.

This sequence joins TRBV5-1 and TRBJ2-1, with 12 bases lining up with TRBD1. The assigned J gene may be wrong: the sequence end matches TRBJ2-7 better. The CDR3 is 16 residues long. The germline gives CDR1 SGHRS, CDR2 YFSETQ. CDR3 in amino acids: CASSFIRDRGLGEQYF. CDR3 in DNA: TGCGCCAGCAGCTTTATTCGGGACAGGGGGCTTGGTGAGCAGTACTTC.

J is TRBJ2-3 and V is TRBV28, with 13 bases that match TRBD2. Germline V gene sequence: CDR1 MDHEN, CDR2 SYDVKM. CDR3 size: 19 residues. The ends lost 2 bases at V and 0 bases at J; junction bases unmatched: 8. The CDR3 protein is CASSLGTSGILSSTDTQYF. The CDR3 DNA is TGTGCCAGCAGTTTAGGGACTAGCGGGATCCTTTCAAGCACAGATACGCAGTATTTT.